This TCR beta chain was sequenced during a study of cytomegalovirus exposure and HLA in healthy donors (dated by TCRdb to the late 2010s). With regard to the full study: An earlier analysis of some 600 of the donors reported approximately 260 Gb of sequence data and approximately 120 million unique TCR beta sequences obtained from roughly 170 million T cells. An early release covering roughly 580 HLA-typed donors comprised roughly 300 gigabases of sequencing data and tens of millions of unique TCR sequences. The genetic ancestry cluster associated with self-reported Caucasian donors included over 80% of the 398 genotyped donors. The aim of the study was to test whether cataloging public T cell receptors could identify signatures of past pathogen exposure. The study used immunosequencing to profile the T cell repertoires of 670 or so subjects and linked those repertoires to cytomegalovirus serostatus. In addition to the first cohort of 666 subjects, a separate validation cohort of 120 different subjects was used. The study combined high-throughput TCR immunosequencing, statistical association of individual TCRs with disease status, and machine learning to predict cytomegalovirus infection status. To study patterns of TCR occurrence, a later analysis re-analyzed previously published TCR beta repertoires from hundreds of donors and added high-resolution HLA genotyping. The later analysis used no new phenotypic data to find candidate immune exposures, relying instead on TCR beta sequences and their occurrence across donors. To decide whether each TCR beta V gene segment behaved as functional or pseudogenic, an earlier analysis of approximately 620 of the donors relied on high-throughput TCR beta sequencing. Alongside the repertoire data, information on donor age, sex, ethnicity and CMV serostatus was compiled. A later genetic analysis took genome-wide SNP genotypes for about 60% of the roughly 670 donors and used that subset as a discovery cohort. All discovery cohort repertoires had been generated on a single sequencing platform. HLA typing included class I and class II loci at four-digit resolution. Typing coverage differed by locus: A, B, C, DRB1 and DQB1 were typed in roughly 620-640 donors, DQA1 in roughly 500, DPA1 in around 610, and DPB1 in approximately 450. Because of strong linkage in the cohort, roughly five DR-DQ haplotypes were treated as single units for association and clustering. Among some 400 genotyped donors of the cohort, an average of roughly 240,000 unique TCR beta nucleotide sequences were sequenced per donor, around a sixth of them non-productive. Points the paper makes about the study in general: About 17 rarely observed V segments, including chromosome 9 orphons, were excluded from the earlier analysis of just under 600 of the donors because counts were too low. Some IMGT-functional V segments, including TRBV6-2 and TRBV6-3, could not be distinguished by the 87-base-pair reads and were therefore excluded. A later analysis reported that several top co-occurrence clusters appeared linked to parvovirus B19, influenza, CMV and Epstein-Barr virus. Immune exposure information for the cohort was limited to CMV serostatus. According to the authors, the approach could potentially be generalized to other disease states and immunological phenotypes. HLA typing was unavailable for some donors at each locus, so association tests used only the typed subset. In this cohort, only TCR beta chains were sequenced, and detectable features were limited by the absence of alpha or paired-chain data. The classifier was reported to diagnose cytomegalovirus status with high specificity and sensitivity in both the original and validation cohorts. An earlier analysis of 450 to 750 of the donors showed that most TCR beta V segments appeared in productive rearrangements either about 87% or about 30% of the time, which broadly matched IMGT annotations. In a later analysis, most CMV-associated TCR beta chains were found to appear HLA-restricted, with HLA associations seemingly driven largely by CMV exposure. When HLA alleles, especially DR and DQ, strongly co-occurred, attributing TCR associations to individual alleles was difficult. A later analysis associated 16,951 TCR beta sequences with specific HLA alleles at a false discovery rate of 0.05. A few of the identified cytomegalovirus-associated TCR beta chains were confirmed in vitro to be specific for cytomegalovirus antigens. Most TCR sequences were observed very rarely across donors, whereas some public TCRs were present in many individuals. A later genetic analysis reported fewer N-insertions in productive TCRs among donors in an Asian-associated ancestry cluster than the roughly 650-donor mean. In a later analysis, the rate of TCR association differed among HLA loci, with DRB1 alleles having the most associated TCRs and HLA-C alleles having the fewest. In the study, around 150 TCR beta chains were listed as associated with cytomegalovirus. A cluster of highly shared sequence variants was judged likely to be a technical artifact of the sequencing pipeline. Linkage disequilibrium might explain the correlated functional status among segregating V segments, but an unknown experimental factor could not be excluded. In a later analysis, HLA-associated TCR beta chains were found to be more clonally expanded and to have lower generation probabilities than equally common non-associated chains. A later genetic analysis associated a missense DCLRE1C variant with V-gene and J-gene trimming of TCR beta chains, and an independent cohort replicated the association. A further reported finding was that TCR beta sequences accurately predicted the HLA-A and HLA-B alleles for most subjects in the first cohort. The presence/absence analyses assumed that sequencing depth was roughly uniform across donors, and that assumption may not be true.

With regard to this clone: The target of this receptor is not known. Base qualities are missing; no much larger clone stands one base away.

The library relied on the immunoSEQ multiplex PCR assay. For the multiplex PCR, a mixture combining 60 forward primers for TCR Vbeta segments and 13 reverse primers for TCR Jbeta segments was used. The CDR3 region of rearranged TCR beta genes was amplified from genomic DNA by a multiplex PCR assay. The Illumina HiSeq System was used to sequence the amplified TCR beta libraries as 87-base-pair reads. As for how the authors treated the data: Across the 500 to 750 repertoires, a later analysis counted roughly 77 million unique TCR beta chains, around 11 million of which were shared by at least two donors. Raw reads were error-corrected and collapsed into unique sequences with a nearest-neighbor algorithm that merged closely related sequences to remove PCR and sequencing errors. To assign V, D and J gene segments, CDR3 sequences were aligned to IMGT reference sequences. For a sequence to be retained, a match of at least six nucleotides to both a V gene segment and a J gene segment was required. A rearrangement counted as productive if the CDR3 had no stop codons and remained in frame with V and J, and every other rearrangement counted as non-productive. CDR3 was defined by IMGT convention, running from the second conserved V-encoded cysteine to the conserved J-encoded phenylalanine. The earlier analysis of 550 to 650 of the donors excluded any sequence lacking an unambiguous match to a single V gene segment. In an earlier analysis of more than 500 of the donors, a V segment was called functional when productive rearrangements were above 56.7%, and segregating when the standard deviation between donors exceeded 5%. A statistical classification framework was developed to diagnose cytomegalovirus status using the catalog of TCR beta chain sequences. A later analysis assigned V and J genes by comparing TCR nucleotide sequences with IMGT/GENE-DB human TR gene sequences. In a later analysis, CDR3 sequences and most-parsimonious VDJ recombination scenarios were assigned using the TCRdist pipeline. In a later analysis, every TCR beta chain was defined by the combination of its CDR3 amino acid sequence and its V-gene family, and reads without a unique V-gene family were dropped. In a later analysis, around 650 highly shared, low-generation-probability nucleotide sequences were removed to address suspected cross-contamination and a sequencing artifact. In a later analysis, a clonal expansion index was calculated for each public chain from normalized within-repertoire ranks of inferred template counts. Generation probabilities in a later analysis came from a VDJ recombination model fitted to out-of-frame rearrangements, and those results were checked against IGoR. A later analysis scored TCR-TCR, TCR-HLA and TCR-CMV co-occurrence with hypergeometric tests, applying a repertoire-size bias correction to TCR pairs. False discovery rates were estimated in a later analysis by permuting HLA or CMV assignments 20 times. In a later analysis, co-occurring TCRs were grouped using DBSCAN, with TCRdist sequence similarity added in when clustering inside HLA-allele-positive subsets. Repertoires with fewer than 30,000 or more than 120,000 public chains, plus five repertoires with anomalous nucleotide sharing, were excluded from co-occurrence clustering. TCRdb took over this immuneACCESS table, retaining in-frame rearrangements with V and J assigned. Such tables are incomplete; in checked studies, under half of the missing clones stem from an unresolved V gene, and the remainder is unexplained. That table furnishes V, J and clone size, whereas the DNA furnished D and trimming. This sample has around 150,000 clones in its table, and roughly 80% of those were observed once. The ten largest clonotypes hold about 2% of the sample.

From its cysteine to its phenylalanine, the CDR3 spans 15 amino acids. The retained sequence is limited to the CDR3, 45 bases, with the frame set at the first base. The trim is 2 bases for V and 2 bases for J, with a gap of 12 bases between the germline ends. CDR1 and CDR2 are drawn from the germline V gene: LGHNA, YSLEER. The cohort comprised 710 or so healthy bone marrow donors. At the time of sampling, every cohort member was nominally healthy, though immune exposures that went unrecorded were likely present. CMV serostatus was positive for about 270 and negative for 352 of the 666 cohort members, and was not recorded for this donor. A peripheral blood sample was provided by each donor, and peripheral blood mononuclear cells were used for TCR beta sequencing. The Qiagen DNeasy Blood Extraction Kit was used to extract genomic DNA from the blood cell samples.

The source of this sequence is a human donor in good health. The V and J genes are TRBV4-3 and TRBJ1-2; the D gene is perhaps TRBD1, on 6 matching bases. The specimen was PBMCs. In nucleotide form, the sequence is TGCGCCAGCAGCCAATTACAGGGTTCCAACTATGGCTACACCTTC. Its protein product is CASSQLQGSNYGYTF.